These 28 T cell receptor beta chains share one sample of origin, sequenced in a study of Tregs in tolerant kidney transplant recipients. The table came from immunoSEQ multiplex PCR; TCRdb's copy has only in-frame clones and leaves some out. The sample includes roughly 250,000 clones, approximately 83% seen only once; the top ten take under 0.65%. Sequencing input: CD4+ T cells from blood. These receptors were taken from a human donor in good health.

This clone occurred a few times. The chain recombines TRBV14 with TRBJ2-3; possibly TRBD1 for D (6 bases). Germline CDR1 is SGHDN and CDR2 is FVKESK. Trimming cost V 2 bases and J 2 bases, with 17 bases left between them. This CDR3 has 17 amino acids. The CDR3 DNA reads TGTGCCAGCAGCCAATCAAGACAGGCCCAGGTCACAGATACGCAGTATTTT. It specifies CASSQSRQAQVTDTQYF.

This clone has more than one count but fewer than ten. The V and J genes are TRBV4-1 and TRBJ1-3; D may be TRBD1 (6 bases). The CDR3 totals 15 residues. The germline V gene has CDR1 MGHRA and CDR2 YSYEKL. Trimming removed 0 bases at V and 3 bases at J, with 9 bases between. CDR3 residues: CASSQDRTVGNTIYF. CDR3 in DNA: TGCGCCAGCAGCCAAGATCGGACAGTTGGAAACACCATATATTTT.

CDR3 region: CTSSQDRGYSGNTIYF. CDR3 bases: TGCACCAGCAGCCAAGACAGGGGGTACTCTGGAAACACCATATATTTT. The chain recombines TRBV1 with TRBJ1-3; the tabulated D call, TRBD1, remains unverified against the DNA. TRBV1 corresponds to a pseudogene. The CDR3 spans 16 residues.

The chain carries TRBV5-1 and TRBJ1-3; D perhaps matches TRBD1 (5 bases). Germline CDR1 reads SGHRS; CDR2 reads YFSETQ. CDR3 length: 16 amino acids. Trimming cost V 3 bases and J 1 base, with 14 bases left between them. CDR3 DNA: TGCGCCAGCAGCTCAAACGACAGACTATCTGGAAACACCATATATTTT. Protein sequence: CASSSNDRLSGNTIYF.

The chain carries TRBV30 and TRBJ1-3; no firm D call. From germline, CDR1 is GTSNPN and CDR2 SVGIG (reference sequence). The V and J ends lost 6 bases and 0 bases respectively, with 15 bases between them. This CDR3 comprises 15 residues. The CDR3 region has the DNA TGTGCCTGCCGACCCGGGTTCCTCTCTGGAAACACCATATATTTT. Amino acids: CACRPGFLSGNTIYF.

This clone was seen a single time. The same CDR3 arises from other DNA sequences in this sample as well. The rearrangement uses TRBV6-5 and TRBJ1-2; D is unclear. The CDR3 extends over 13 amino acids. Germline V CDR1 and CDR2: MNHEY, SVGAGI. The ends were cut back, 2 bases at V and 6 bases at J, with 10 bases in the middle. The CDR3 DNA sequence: TGTGCCAGCAGTTACGAGGGCTTGGATGGCTACACCTTC. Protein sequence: CASSYEGLDGYTF.

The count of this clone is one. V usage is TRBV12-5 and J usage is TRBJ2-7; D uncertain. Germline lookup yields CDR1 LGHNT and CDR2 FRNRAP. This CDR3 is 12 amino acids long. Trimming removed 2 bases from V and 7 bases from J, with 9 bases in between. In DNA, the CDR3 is TGTGCTAGTGGTTTGTCCCGGTGGGAGCAGTACTTC. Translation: CASGLSRWEQYF.

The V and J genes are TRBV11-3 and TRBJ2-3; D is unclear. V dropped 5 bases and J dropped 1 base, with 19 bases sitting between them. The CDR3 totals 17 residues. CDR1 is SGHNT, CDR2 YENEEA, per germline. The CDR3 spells CASSKRMGPLGTDTQYF. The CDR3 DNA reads TGTGCCAGCAGCAAACGCATGGGTCCCCTTGGCACAGATACGCAGTATTTT.

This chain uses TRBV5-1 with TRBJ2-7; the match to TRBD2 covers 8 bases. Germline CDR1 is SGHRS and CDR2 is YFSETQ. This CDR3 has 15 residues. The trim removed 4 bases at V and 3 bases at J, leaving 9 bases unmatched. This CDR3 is CASSQTSGEYYEQYF. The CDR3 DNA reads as TGCGCCAGCAGCCAAACTAGCGGAGAATACTACGAGCAGTACTTC. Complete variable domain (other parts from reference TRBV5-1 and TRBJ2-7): KAGVTQTPRYLIKTRGQQVTLSCSPISGHRSVSWYQQTPGQGLQFLFEYFSETQRNKGNFPGRFSGRQFSNSRSEMNVSTLELGDSALYLCASSQTSGEYYEQYFGPGTRLTVT.

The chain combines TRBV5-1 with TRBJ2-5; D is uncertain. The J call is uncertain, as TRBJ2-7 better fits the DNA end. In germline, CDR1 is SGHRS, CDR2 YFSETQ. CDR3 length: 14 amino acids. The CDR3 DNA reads TGCGCCAGCAGCTTGTTGGGTATTCCCTACGAGCAGTACTTC. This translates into CASSLLGIPYEQYF.

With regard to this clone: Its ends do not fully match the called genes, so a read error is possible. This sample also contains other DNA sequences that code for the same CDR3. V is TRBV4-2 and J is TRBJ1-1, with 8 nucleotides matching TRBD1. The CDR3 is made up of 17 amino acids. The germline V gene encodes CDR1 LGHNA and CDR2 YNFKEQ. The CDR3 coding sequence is TGTGCCAGCAGCCAAGATCTAACAGGGGGATTGAACACTGAGGCTTTCTTT. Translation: CASSQDLTGGLNTEAFF.

CDR3 sequence (DNA): TGTGCCATCAGTGAGTCTAGTCAGACTAATGAAAAACTGTTTTTT. Translating gives CAISESSQTNEKLFF. The chain joins TRBV10-3 to TRBJ1-4, with D uncertain. Trimming cost V 0 bases and J 2 bases, with 7 bases left between them. The germline gives CDR1 ENHRY, CDR2 SYGVKD. The CDR3 length is 15 residues.

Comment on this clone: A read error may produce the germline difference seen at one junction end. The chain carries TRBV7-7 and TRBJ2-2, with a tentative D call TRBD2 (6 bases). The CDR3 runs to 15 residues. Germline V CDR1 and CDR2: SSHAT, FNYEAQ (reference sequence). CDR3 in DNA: TGTGCTAGCAGCTTAGTTGGTGGAGGGGCCGGGGAGCTGTTTTTT. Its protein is CASSLVGGGAGELFF.

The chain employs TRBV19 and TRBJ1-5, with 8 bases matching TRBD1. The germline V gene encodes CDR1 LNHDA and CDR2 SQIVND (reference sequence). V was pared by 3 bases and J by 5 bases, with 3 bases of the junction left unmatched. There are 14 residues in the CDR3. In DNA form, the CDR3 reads TGTGCCAGTAGTATGACAGGGGTGTATCAGCCCCAGCATTTT. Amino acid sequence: CASSMTGVYQPQHF. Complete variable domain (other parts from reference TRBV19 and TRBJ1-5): DGGITQSPKYLFRKEGQNVTLSCEQNLNHDAMYWYRQDPGQGLRLIYYSQIVNDFQKGDIAEGYSVSREKKESFPLTVTSAQKNPTAFYLCASSMTGVYQPQHFGDGTRLSIL.

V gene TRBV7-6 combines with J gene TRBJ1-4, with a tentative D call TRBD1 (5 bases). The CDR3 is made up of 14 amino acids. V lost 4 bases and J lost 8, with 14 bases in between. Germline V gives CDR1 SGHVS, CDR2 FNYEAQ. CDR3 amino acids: CASSSSRGREKLFF. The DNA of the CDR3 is TGTGCCAGCAGCTCCAGCCGGGGGAGGGAAAAACTGTTTTTT.

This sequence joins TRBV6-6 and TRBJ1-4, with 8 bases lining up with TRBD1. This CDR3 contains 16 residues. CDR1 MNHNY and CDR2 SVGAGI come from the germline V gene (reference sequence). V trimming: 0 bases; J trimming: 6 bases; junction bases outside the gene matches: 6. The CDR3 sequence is CASSYSRTGLDEKLFF. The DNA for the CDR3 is TGTGCCAGCAGTTACTCCCGGACAGGGTTGGATGAAAAACTGTTTTTT.

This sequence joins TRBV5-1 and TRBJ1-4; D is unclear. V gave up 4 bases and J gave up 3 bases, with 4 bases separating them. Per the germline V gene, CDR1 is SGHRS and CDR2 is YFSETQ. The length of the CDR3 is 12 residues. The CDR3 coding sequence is TGCGCCAGCAGCCAGCCTAATGAAAAACTGTTTTTT. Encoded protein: CASSQPNEKLFF.

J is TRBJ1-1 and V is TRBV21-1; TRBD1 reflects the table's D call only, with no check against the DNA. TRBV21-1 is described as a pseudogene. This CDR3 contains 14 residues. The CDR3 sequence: CASSKVQVSTEAFF. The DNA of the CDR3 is TGTGCCAGCAGCAAAGTGCAGGTATCCACTGAAGCTTTCTTT.

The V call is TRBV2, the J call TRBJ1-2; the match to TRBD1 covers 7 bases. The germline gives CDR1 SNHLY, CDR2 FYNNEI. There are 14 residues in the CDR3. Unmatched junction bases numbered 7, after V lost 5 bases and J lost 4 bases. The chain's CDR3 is CASSRGGTVYGYTF. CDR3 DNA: TGTGCCAGCAGTCGGGGGGGGACAGTCTATGGCTACACCTTC. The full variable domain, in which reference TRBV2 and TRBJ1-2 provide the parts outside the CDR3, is EPEVTQTPSHQVTQMGQEVILRCVPISNHLYFYWYRQILGQKVEFLVSFYNNEISEKSEIFDDQFSVERPDGSNFTLKIRSTKLEDSAMYFCASSRGGTVYGYTFGSGTRLTVV.

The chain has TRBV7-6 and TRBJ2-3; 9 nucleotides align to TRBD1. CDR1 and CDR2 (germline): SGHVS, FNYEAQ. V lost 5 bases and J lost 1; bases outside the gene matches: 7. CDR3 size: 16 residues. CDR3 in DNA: TGTGCCAGCAGCACCCGACAGGGGGTGGGCACAGATACGCAGTATTTT. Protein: CASSTRQGVGTDTQYF.

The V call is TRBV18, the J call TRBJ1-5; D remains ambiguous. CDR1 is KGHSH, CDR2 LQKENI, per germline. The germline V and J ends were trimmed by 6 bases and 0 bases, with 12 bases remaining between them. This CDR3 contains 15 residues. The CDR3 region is CASSVTAYSNQPQHF. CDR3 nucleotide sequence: TGTGCCAGCTCCGTCACAGCGTATAGCAATCAGCCCCAGCATTTT.

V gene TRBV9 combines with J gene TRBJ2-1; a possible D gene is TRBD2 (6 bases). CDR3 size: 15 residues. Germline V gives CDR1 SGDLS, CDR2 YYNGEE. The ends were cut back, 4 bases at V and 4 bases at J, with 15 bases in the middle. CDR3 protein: CASSTLSGLYNEQFF. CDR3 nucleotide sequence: TGTGCCAGCAGCACTCTTAGCGGCCTGTACAATGAGCAGTTCTTC.

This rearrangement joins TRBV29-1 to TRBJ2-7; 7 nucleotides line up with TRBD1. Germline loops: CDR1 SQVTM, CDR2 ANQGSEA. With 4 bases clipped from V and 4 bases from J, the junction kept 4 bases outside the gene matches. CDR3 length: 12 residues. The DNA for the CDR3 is TGCAGCGTTGTGACAGGGTTGTACGAGCAGTACTTC. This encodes CSVVTGLYEQYF.

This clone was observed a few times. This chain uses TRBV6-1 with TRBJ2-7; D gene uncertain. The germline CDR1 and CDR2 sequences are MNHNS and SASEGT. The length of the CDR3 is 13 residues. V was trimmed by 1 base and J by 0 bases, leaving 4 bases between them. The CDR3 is CASSEVRSYEQYF. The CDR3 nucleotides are TGTGCCAGCAGTGAAGTACGCTCCTACGAGCAGTACTTC.

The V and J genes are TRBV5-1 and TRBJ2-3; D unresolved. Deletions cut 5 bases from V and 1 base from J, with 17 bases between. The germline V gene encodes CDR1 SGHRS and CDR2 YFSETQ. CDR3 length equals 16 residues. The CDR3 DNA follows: TGCGCCAGCAGTCCCCTTCACAGACGGGGCACAGATACGCAGTATTTT. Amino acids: CASSPLHRRGTDTQYF.

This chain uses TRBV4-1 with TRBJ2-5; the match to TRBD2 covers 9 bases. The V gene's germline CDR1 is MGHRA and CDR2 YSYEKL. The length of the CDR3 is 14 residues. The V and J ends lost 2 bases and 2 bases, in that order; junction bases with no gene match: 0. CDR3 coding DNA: TGCGCCAGCAGCCAACTAGCGGGGCAAGAGACCCAGTACTTC. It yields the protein CASSQLAGQETQYF.

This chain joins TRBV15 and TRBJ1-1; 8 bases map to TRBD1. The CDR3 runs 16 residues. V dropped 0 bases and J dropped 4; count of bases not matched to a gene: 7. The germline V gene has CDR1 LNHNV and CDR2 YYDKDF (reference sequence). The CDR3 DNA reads TGTGCCACCAGCAGAGATGGCAGGGGGCTAGGCACTGAAGCTTTCTTT. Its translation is CATSRDGRGLGTEAFF.

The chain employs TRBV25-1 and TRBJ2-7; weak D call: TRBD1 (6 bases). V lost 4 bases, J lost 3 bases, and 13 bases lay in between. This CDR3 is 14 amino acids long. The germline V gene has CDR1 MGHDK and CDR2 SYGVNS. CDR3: CASSATNRDYEQYF. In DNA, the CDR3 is TGTGCCAGCAGTGCTACTAACAGGGACTACGAGCAGTACTTC.